The entry below describes one T cell receptor (beta chain). This sample is drawn from a study of blood T cell repertoires in COVID-19. Study information: Nucleic acid was either cDNA or gDNA, and it came from T cells, B-cell-depleted T cells, or PBMCs.

In the original processing: Amplification of reference gene primers provided the estimated nucleated cell counts. Some clones are missing from TCRdb's copy, which holds only in-frame ones; the method was immunoSEQ multiplex PCR. That table is the source of V, J and clone size, and D and trimming were worked out from the DNA. The data show about 380,000 clones, 88% seen once. The study recruited people aged about 18 to 95 years across roughly 25 US areas. Cohort 3 donors counted as recovered after two negative PCRs, clearance, or resolved symptoms. CDR3 size: 17 residues. CDR1 is SGDLS, CDR2 YYNGEE, per germline. V lost 5 bases, J lost 6 bases, and 8 bases stayed unmatched.

The sample was PBMCs or T cells enriched from blood (not recorded which). The receptor's source is a woman between 18 and 30 years old who had recovered from COVID-19. The gene calls are TRBV9 and TRBJ2-1, with 16 bases that match TRBD2. This chain's CDR3 is CASSPGTSGGDPNEQFF. The CDR3 DNA sequence: TGTGCCAGCAGTCCCGGGACTAGCGGGGGGGACCCCAATGAGCAGTTCTTC.